The 10 T cell receptor beta chains below all came from one sample that was sequenced in a study of T cells in Graves' hyperthyroidism and ophthalmopathy. Using RNA transcripts as the source, TCR beta CDR3 regions were amplified. Initially, a first-round RT-PCR of the TCR CDR3 employed the HTBI primer set. MiXCR, applied by TCRdb to the multiplex PCR reads, yields one record per CDR3 protein. The sample has hundreds of thousands of distinct CDR3 sequences; 45% are singletons. The sequenced sample consisted of peripheral blood or thyroid tissue (not recorded which). The origin of the receptors is an adult man with Graves' disease, either hyperthyroidism or ophthalmopathy (not recorded which).

CDR3 sequence: CASRAGTGTKTFF. DNA for the CDR3: TGTGCCAGCAGGGCCGGGACAGGGACTAAAACTTTCTTT. V usage is TRBV6-1 and J usage is TRBJ1-1, with 9 bases identical to TRBD1. Germline-derived CDR1 and CDR2 are MNHNS and SASEGT. V lost 6 bases, J lost 12 bases, and 11 bases stayed unmatched. This CDR3 comprises 13 residues.

The V gene is TRBV24-1, the J gene TRBJ2-7; D not resolved. Looked up from germline, CDR1 is KGHDR and CDR2 is SFDVKD. V was pared by 5 bases and J by 3 bases, with 10 bases between. The CDR3 contains 13 residues. The CDR3 region is CATSAGDRYEQYF. The CDR3 coding sequence is TGTGCCACCAGTGCTGGGGATCGCTACGAGCAGTACTTC.

V gene TRBV29-1 combines with J gene TRBJ1-2; 11 bases are shared with TRBD1. Germline-derived CDR1 and CDR2 are SQVTM and ANQGSEA. Trimming at V came to 7 bases and at J to 4 bases, leaving 8 bases not matched to a gene. The length of the CDR3 is 14 residues. The DNA for the CDR3 is TGCAGCGCTGAGGTTGGGACAGGGGGCTATGGCTACACCTTC. Residues: CSAEVGTGGYGYTF.

This clonotype was seen many times. J is TRBJ2-5 and V is TRBV10-3; perhaps TRBD2 as D (6 bases). Trimming took off 7 bases at V and 2 bases at J, with 17 bases between the two ends. The CDR3 runs to 15 residues. Germline CDR1 reads ENHRY; CDR2 reads SYGVKD. The CDR3 DNA reads TGTGCCATCAAAGAGGAGGATGCGGGGCAAGAGACCCAGTACTTC. Translating gives CAIKEEDAGQETQYF.

J is TRBJ1-3 and V is TRBV19; D unresolved. Germline loops: CDR1 LNHDA, CDR2 SQIVND (reference sequence). This CDR3 region has 16 residues. V gave up 5 bases and J gave up 2 bases, with 16 bases separating them. The CDR3 here is CASSPSGSAAGNTIYF. The CDR3 DNA reads as TGTGCCAGTAGTCCTTCTGGGTCCGCGGCTGGAAACACCATATATTTT.

This clonotype was recorded at least ten times. The J gene is TRBJ2-7, the V gene TRBV7-9; 8 bases match TRBD2. V shed 7 bases, J shed 0 bases, and the junction held 5 bases outside the gene matches. Germline V gives CDR1 SEHNR, CDR2 FQNEAQ (reference sequence). This CDR3 is 14 amino acids long. This chain's CDR3 is CASIKSGSSYEQYF. The CDR3 region has the DNA TGTGCCAGCATCAAGAGCGGGAGCTCCTACGAGCAGTACTTC.

This clonotype was seen a handful of times. The rearrangement uses TRBV20-1 and TRBJ1-6, with TRBD1 as a possible D gene (5 bases). The CDR3 has 14 residues. V was clipped by 6 bases and J by 6 bases, with 15 bases between them. From germline, CDR1 is DFQATT and CDR2 SNEGSKA (reference sequence). For the CDR3, the DNA is TGCAGTGCCGATAAAGGGGAGTCTAATTCACCCCTCCACTTT. Protein product: CSADKGESNSPLHF.

V is TRBV5-1 and J is TRBJ2-5; 12 bases map to TRBD2. CDR1 and CDR2 (germline): SGHRS, YFSETQ. The length of the CDR3 is 16 residues. After removal of 0 bases from V and 5 bases from J, the junction contained 5 bases not matched to a gene. The CDR3 nucleotides are TGCGCCAGCAGCTTGGAACTAGCGGGAGGCTGGGAGACCCAGTACTTC. It codes for CASSLELAGGWETQYF. Using reference TRBV5-1 and TRBJ2-5 for the parts outside the CDR3, the full variable domain is KAGVTQTPRYLIKTRGQQVTLSCSPISGHRSVSWYQQTPGQGLQFLFEYFSETQRNKGNFPGRFSGRQFSNSRSEMNVSTLELGDSALYLCASSLELAGGWETQYFGPGTRLLVL.

This clonotype was counted many times. This sequence joins TRBV7-8 and TRBJ1-6; unclear D gene. Germline values: CDR1 SGHVS, CDR2 FQNEAQ. This CDR3 has 13 residues. Between the trimmed V and J ends, which lost 5 bases and 8 bases, there was a span of 10 bases. The CDR3 loop reads CASSEQQDSPLHF. As DNA, the CDR3 is TGTGCCAGCAGCGAACAACAAGATTCACCCCTCCACTTT.

This clonotype showed up many times. This chain links TRBV2 with TRBJ2-7; the D call may be TRBD1 or TRBD2 (5 bases each). CDR3 length equals 14 residues. V dropped 6 bases and J dropped 3 bases, with 15 bases sitting between them. The germline V gene encodes CDR1 SNHLY and CDR2 FYNNEI. The CDR3 is CASRIGTAGYEQYF. The CDR3 DNA reads TGTGCCAGCAGGATCGGGACCGCAGGCTACGAGCAGTACTTC.